This TCR beta chain was found in a study of cytomegalovirus exposure and HLA in healthy donors. Study-level points and caveats: Reported performance of the classifier showed diagnosis of cytomegalovirus status with high specificity and sensitivity.

With regard to this clone: What it recognizes is unknown.

PCR employed 60 Vbeta and 13 Jbeta primers. Measured with immunoSEQ multiplex PCR; TCRdb has only the in-frame clones, and not every one. The table has 150,000 to 200,000 clones, around three quarters seen once. J was trimmed by 5 bases and V by 2 bases; bases with no gene match: 8. The CDR3 contains 17 residues. From germline, CDR1 is SGHVS and CDR2 FNYEAQ. As for the donors, each was a healthy bone marrow donor. This TCR came from a young man in good health and CMV-seronegative. The chain combines TRBV7-6 with TRBJ2-1, with 11 bases fitting TRBD2. Sequencing was carried out using PBMCs. CDR3 region: CASSLNRLAGGDNEQFF. CDR3 nucleotide sequence: TGTGCCAGCAGCTTAAATCGGCTAGCGGGAGGCGACAATGAGCAGTTCTTC.